The T cell receptor (beta chain) under discussion was sequenced for a study of blood T cell repertoires in COVID-19. As for the study in general: Samples representing acute and convalescent COVID-19 were sourced from the United States, Italy and Spain. From T cells, B-cell-depleted T cells, or PBMCs came the material, which was cDNA or gDNA.

This CDR3 is 14 amino acids long. The J segment lost 4 bases and the V segment lost 1 base, leaving 0 bases of the junction unmatched. From germline, CDR1 is MNHNS and CDR2 SASEGT. Original processing methods: Reference gene primers were amplified, and this amplification served to estimate nucleated cell counts. Using immunoSEQ multiplex PCR, the repertoire was profiled, and TCRdb retains in-frame clones only, with some absent. V and J calls and clone size are copied from that table; D and trimming were computed from the DNA. The data show tens of thousands of clones, with 84% seen just once and about a third held by the top ten. This clone was recorded a few times.

The sequenced sample was peripheral blood. This rearrangement joins TRBV6-1 to TRBJ1-4; TRBD1 matches at 7 bases. The sequence came from a man aged 70 or older with acute or convalescent COVID-19. For the CDR3, the DNA is TGTGCCAGCAGTGAAGGGGACAGTAATGAAAAACTGTTTTTT. Encoded protein: CASSEGDSNEKLFF.